The 8 T cell receptor beta chains listed next were all sequenced from one sample in a study of metastatic and nonmetastatic thyroid tumors. Each patient went into thyroid surgery without having received any treatment. TCRdb reanalyzed the PCR reads via MiXCR. This sample carries tens of thousands of clones, approximately 4.1% of them seen once, and the ten largest clones take 20% to 25%. Source material: blood. These TCRs come from a female donor with papillary thyroid cancer or a benign thyroid nodule (not recorded which). Some clones in this sample may be carry-over from other donors' samples.

This clone was recorded a few times. V and J are TRBV28 and TRBJ1-2, with TRBD1 matching 7 bases. Trimming took 5 bases from V and 4 from J; bases not matched to a gene: 10. The CDR3 is 15 residues long. From germline, CDR1 is MDHEN and CDR2 SYDVKM. The chain's CDR3 is CASSPPQGLGYGYTF. CDR3 sequence (DNA): TGTGCCAGCAGTCCTCCACAGGGGTTGGGCTATGGCTACACCTTC.

This clone was counted ten times or more. This chain joins TRBV12-3 or TRBV12-4 and TRBJ1-1; the match to TRBD1 covers 10 bases. The CDR3 has 15 amino acids. Trimming took 3 bases from V and 6 from J; bases not matched to a gene: 7. The CDR3 nucleotides are TGTGCCAGCAGTTTTCGGCGACAGGGGGCCGCTGAAGCTTTCTTT. Protein product: CASSFRRQGAAEAFF.

In its sample, this clone was seen many times. This chain joins TRBV18 and TRBJ2-1, with 11 nucleotides matching TRBD2. Germline trimming cut 5 bases from V and 7 bases from J; bases unmatched to any gene: 10. Germline lookup yields CDR1 KGHSH and CDR2 LQKENI. This CDR3 region has 16 residues. CDR3 residues: CASSAFSGRAGNEQFF. The CDR3 DNA reads TGTGCCAGCTCAGCCTTTAGCGGGAGGGCCGGAAATGAGCAGTTCTTC.

About this clone itself: It may be a read error: a sequence one base away is much more abundant. V gene TRBV29-1 combines with J gene TRBJ2-2, with 9 bases matching TRBD2. Germline CDR1 reads SQVTM; CDR2 reads ANQGSEA. The CDR3 sequence is 17 residues long. CDR3 sequence: CSAEGGLAGINTGELSF. The CDR3 region has the DNA TGCAGCGCCGAAGGGGGGCTAGCGGGAATAAACACCGGGGAGCTGTCTTTT.

This clone was seen repeatedly, ten times or more. V is TRBV30 and J is TRBJ2-7; weak D call: TRBD2 (5 bases). Trimming removed 3 bases from V and 0 bases from J, with 6 bases in between. Germline V gene lookup returns CDR1 GTSNPN and CDR2 SVGIG (reference sequence). The CDR3 totals 12 residues. CDR3 loop: CAWRDSSYEQYF. CDR3 bases: TGTGCCTGGAGGGACTCCTCCTACGAGCAGTACTTC.

In its sample, this clone was seen many times. This rearrangement joins TRBV7-9 to TRBJ1-2; no clear D gene. Trimming removed 1 base at V and 5 bases at J, with 5 bases between. The germline CDR1 and CDR2 sequences are SEHNR and FQNEAQ (reference sequence). CDR3 size: 12 residues. The CDR3 spells CASSLDRYGYTF. CDR3 nucleotides: TGTGCCAGCAGCTTAGATCGGTATGGCTACACCTTC.

This clone was observed at least ten times. The chain uses TRBV10-1 and TRBJ2-3; D not certain. Germline V gene data show CDR1 as WNHNN and CDR2 as SYGVQD (reference sequence). V dropped 5 bases and J dropped 2 bases, with 5 bases sitting between them. The CDR3 runs 12 residues. CDR3 residues: CASSPSTDTQYF. In nucleotides, the CDR3 is TGCGCCAGCAGTCCATCCACAGATACGCAGTATTTT.

At least ten counts were recorded for this clone. The chain couples TRBV7-9 to TRBJ2-5, with TRBD2 identical over 14 bases. Germline V gene data show CDR1 as SEHNR and CDR2 as FQNEAQ (reference sequence). The CDR3 is made up of 15 amino acids. The V segment lost 6 bases and the J segment 5 bases; nucleotides outside the gene matches: 5. The CDR3, as DNA: TGTGCCAGCAGACCCGGGACTAGCGGGAGCGAGACCCAGTACTTC. Translated: CASRPGTSGSETQYF. The variable domain in full, completed from reference TRBV7-9 and TRBJ2-5, reads DTGVSQNPRHKITKRGQNVTFRCDPISEHNRLYWYRQTLGQGPEFLTYFQNEAQLEKSRLLSDRFSAERPKGSFSTLEIQRTEQGDSAMYLCASRPGTSGSETQYFGPGTRLLVL.